This TCR beta chain came from a study of blood T cells in healthy people across ages (dated by TCRdb to between 2014 and 2016). The study in broad terms: In model experiments, roughly one uniquely barcoded TCR beta cDNA molecule per two T cells was captured by template switching. Using deep sequencing normalized with unique cDNA molecular identifiers, the study measured how TCR beta repertoire diversity changes with age. For two donors (one aged 18 to 29 and one aged 80 or older), the study analyzed two additional independent replicas of 1 million unique cDNA reads from the same blood draw. Donors of different ages were randomly distributed across sequencing lanes to avoid experimental bias. Four age groups were formed from the donors: young (average around 15 years), middle-aged (around 41), aged (roughly 58) and long-lived (approximately 80).

Overall study results and their limits: Compared with the aged group, the long-lived group had more naive CD4+ T cells, fewer expanded clones and increased TCR diversity, suggesting age selection. Because profiling used bulk unsorted PBMCs, naive and antigen-experienced compartments could not be compared conclusively. Total diversity estimates from one million sequenced T cells were considered lower bounds and underestimates. Donor CMV infection status was unknown, potentially confounding age-related changes in expanded clonotypes. As age increased, observed TCR beta diversity per million T cells dropped in a roughly linear way, and a significant reduction was already evident by age 40. The percentage of naive T cells measured by flow cytometry correlated strongly with observed TCR beta diversity.

The CDR3 runs 14 amino acids, cysteine and phenylalanine included. The read is trimmed to its CDR3 DNA, 42 bases read in frame from base 1. V sheds 5 bases and J sheds 0 bases, leaving 11 bases between their ends. The germline V gene (reference sequence) provides CDR1 DFQATT and CDR2 SNEGSKA. This clonotype has only a few counts. The antigen it recognizes is unknown. There are no base qualities to consult, and no much larger clone falls within one base. Donors were a few dozen systemically healthy Caucasian individuals from Russia aged roughly 6 to 95 years. Each donor gave 9.5 to 10 milliliters of peripheral blood, drawn into EDTA-treated Vacutainer tubes. Ficoll-Paque density-gradient centrifugation was used to isolate PBMCs, with at least 6 million per sample. Trizol reagent was used to extract total RNA from PBMCs, with at least 5 micrograms per sample. For every donor, an aliquot of PBMCs went through flow cytometry to measure the percentages of naive CD45RAhigh/CD27high T cells.

Library generation was performed with 5' RACE. The instrument was an Illumina HiSeq 2500. A second PCR of about 7 to 12 cycles was run with a J-beta primer mix and a sample-barcoded 5' primer. A template-switch 5' adaptor carrying 12 random nucleotides introduced a unique molecular identifier onto each TCR beta cDNA molecule. At least 3 million CDR3-containing paired-end reads were obtained from each sample. First-strand cDNA was synthesized from all RNA with the Mint cDNA synthesis kit, primed by a TRBC-specific oligonucleotide. Following uracil-DNA glycosylase treatment, a first 18-cycle PCR with universal primers M1SS and BC2_uni_R was performed on all cDNA. Per the source publication's procedure: For normalization, 1 million high-quality reads were randomly selected from each sample, with every read carrying a distinct molecular identifier. Instead of being binned into consensus sequences, reads that shared molecular identifiers were thrown out. MiTCR, run with a Q25 quality threshold and the strictest error-elimination algorithm, handled CDR3 identification, clonotype clustering and error correction. A nonparametric unseen species model with Euler transformation was used to estimate a lower bound on total TCR beta diversity. TCRdb ran its own pipeline on the public reads, namely fastp trimming at Q25 and MiXCR clone calling, and kept in-frame beta chains. All rows with the same CDR3 protein become a single entry with the most common DNA and genes. Here the V and J calls rest on TCRdb's processing, not on the authors' analysis. The sample profile shows more than 500,000 distinct CDR3 sequences; about 25% of them were found once. The ten largest clonotypes hold approximately 17% of the sample.

This chain is built from TRBV20-1 and TRBJ1-3, with TRBD1 perhaps the D gene, on 6 matching bases. This sequence was found in a woman aged 70 to 79 in good health. Sequencing was performed on blood. The CDR3 protein sequence reads: CSAEYRDSGNTIYF. The DNA sequence is TGCAGTGCTGAATACAGGGACTCTGGAAACACCATATATTTT.